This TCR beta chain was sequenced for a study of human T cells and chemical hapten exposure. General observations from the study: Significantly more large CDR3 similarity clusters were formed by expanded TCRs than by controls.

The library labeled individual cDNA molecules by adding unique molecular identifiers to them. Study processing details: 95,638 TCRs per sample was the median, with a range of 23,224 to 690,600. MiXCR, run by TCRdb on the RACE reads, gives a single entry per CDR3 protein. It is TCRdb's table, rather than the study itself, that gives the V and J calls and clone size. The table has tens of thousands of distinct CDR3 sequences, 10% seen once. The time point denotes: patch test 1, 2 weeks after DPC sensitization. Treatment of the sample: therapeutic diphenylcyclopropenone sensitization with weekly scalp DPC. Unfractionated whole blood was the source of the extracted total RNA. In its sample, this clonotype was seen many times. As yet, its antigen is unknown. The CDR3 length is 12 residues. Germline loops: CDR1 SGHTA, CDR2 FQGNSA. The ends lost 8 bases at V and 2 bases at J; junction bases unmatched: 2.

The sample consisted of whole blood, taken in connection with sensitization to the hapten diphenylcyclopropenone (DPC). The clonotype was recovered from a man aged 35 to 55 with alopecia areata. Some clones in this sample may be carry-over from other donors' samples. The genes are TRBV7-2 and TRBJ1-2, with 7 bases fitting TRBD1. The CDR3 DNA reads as TGTGCCAGCCAGACAGGGAACTATGGCTACACCTTC. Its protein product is CASQTGNYGYTF. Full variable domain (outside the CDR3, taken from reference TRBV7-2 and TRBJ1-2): GAGVSQSPSNKVTEKGKDVELRCDPISGHTALYWYRQSLGQGLEFLIYFQGNSAPDKSGLPSDRFSAERTGGSVSTLTIQRTQQEDSAVYLCASQTGNYGYTFGSGTRLTVV.